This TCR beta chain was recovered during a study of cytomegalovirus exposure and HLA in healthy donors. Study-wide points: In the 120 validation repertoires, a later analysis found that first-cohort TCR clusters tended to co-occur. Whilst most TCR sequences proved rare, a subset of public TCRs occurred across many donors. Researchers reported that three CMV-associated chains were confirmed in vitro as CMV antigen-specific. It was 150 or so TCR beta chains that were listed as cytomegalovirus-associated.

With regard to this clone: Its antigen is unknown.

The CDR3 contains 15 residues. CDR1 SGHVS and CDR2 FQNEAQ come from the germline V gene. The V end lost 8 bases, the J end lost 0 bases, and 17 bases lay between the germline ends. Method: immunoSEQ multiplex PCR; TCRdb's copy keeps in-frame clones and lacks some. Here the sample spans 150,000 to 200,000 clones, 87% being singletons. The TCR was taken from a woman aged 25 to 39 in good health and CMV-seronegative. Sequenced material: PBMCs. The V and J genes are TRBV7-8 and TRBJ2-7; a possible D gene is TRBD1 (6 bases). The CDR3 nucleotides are TGTGCCAGCCAGAAATCCGGGACAACCTCCTACGAGCAGTACTTC. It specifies CASQKSGTTSYEQYF.